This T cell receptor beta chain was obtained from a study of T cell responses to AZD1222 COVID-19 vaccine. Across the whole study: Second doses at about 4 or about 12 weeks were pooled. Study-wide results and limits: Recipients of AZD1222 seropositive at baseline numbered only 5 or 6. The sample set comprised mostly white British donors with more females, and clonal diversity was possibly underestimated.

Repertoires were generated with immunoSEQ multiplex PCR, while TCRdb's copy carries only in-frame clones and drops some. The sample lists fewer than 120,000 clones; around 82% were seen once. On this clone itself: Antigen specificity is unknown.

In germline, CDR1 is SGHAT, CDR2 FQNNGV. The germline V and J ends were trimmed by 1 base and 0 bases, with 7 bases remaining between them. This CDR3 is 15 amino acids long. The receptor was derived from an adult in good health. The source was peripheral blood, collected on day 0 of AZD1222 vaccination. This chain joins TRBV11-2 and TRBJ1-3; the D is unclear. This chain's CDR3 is CASSLARYSGNTIYF. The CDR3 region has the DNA TGTGCCAGCAGCTTAGCCAGGTACTCTGGAAACACCATATATTTT.